The source of this TCR beta chain is a study of blood T cell repertoires in COVID-19. Assay used: immunoSEQ multiplex PCR; TCRdb lists only in-frame clones, some missing. The sample has approximately 300,000 clones, approximately 90% seen once. Germline values: CDR1 KGHSH, CDR2 LQKENI. Trimming cost V 1 base and J 5 bases, with 11 bases left between them. This CDR3 is 14 amino acids long. The source material was peripheral blood. The chain carries TRBV18 and TRBJ1-1; tentative D call: TRBD1 (5 bases). The sequence came from a man between 40 and 49 years old with acute or convalescent COVID-19. The CDR3 DNA sequence: TGTGCCAGCTCACCACTACGGGGACTTACTGAAGCTTTCTTT. Residues: CASSPLRGLTEAFF.